The 13 T cell receptor beta chains below were found in one sample sequenced in a study of response to subunit inactivated influenza vaccine. Each CDR3 protein gets one entry after TCRdb re-called the RT-PCR reads with MiXCR. The sample consists of around 530,000 distinct CDR3 sequences, about 15% of them appearing once. The sample was CD4+ T cells sorted from PBMCs, taken roughly 24 months after vaccination. These receptors originate from a man aged 50 to 75 who received an inactivated influenza vaccine.

A few counts support this clonotype. One junction end disagrees with the germline gene, perhaps due to a read error. The V gene is TRBV20-1, the J gene TRBJ2-1; 9 positions match TRBD2. Germline CDR1 and CDR2: DFQATT and SNEGSKA (reference sequence). The CDR3 extends over 12 amino acids. Here the CDR3 DNA reads TGTAGCGGGAGTAGATCCTACAATGAGCAGTTCTTC. As protein: CSGSRSYNEQFF.

This clonotype was seen ten or more times. This chain uses TRBV12-3 or TRBV12-4 with TRBJ2-1; D not resolved. The CDR3 length is 14 residues. Deletions cut 2 bases from V and 7 bases from J, with 12 bases between. The CDR3 sequence: CASSLSQNGNEQFF. The CDR3 region has the DNA TGTGCCAGCAGTTTAAGCCAGAACGGGAATGAGCAGTTCTTC.

This clonotype was detected many times. The chain carries TRBV10-3 and TRBJ2-1, with unresolved D. CDR3 length equals 14 residues. Germline V lookup: CDR1 ENHRY, CDR2 SYGVKD. Trimming left V 10 bases short and J 6 bases short, with 19 bases between. The CDR3 here is CATLGSTTGNEQFF. CDR3 sequence (DNA): TGTGCCACTTTAGGCAGTACCACGGGCAATGAGCAGTTCTTC.

This clonotype was detected a few times. The genes are TRBV20-1 and TRBJ2-7; D uncertain. The V gene's germline CDR1 is DFQATT and CDR2 SNEGSKA (reference sequence). The CDR3 covers 14 residues. Between the trimmed V and J ends, which lost 3 bases and 0 bases, there was a span of 12 bases. The CDR3 reads CSASAVSSSYEQYF. The CDR3, as DNA: TGCAGTGCTAGTGCAGTCAGCTCCTCCTACGAGCAGTACTTC.

This clonotype was recorded a few times. The CDR3, as DNA: TGTGCCAGCAGCCTCAGACGGCAGACCGATACGCAGTATTTT. Residues: CASSLRRQTDTQYF. The V call is TRBV21-1, the J call TRBJ2-3. TRBV21-1 is termed a pseudogene. The CDR3 sequence is 14 residues long.

This clonotype was seen at least ten times. This chain connects TRBV12-3 or TRBV12-4 to TRBJ2-7; D remains ambiguous. V dropped 3 bases and J dropped 6 bases, with 15 bases sitting between them. CDR3 length equals 14 residues. The CDR3 reads CASSFSFVGPEQYF. The CDR3 DNA reads as TGTGCCAGCAGTTTTAGTTTTGTAGGGCCCGAGCAGTACTTC.

The chain couples TRBV5-5 to TRBJ2-7; 11 nucleotides agree with TRBD1. The V segment lost 4 bases and the J segment 6 bases; nucleotides outside the gene matches: 6. There are 14 residues in the CDR3. The germline V gene has CDR1 SGHKS and CDR2 YYEKEE (reference sequence). The CDR3 DNA reads as TGTGCCAGCAGCCCGGGACAGGGGGGCCTCGAGCAGTACTTC. Amino acids: CASSPGQGGLEQYF.

This clonotype was counted at least ten times. This sequence joins TRBV2 and TRBJ1-6; D not certain. Germline CDR1 reads SNHLY; CDR2 reads FYNNEI. Deletions cut 5 bases from V and 14 bases from J, with 28 bases between. CDR3 length equals 17 residues. In nucleotides, the CDR3 is TGTGCCAGCAGTCAAGAGTTGGTCGGACCATTAATTCAGGCCCTCCACTTT. Amino acids: CASSQELVGPLIQALHF.

The chain employs TRBV7-3 and TRBJ2-7; 7 bases are shared with TRBD1. The CDR3 consists of 14 residues. Germline-derived CDR1 and CDR2 are SGHTA and FQGTGA. V lost 5 bases, J lost 1 base, and 5 bases stayed unmatched. In nucleotides, the CDR3 is TGTGCCAGCAGCCAATCAGGGGGATCCTACGAGCAGTACTTC. Protein sequence: CASSQSGGSYEQYF.

The gene calls are TRBV19 and TRBJ2-7; 7 bases are shared with TRBD1. V gave up 0 bases and J gave up 9 bases; unmatched junction bases: 20. The CDR3 length is 18 residues. Germline V CDR1 and CDR2: LNHDA, SQIVND (reference sequence). The DNA of the CDR3 is TGTGCCAGTAGTATAGATTGGATGGACAGGTACCCACCTACGCGGCAGTACTTC. Residues: CASSIDWMDRYPPTRQYF.

V usage is TRBV7-2 and J usage is TRBJ2-2; the match to TRBD2 covers 8 bases. This CDR3 is 15 amino acids long. The V gene's germline CDR1 is SGHTA and CDR2 FQGNSA. The V segment lost 5 bases and the J segment 6 bases; nucleotides outside the gene matches: 8. The CDR3 DNA is TGTGCCAGCAGCAAAAGCGGGAGTGAGGCCGGGGAGCTGTTTTTT. As protein: CASSKSGSEAGELFF.

This clonotype was seen only a few times. V is TRBV4-3 and J is TRBJ2-7, with 13 bases identical to TRBD2. This CDR3 has 15 residues. Germline CDR1 LGHNA, CDR2 YSLEER. After removal of 4 bases from V and 7 bases from J, the junction contained 7 bases not matched to a gene. In DNA form, the CDR3 reads TGCGCCAGCAGCCGAGGACTAGCGGGAGAAGGGGAGCAGTACTTC. Translating gives CASSRGLAGEGEQYF.

This chain uses TRBV2 with TRBJ2-1; D call uncertain. Germline V CDR1 and CDR2: SNHLY, FYNNEI. The CDR3 loop spans 15 amino acids. Trimming took off 7 bases at V and 7 bases at J, with 20 bases between the two ends. The chain's CDR3 is CASTHLGGRVNEQFF. CDR3 bases: TGTGCCAGCACCCACCTTGGTGGACGGGTAAATGAGCAGTTCTTC.